This T cell receptor beta chain originates from a study of T cells in Graves' hyperthyroidism and ophthalmopathy. General study results and limits: Ophthalmopathy, which appeared later, was predicted by the model a median about 6 months before onset. Blood held most thyroid clonotypes expanded above 0.001 frequency.

Researchers amplified the TCR beta CDR3 regions from RNA transcripts. TCR CDR3 underwent first-round RT-PCR with the HTBI primer set. MiXCR was run by TCRdb on the multiplex PCR reads, yielding one entry per CDR3 protein. The sample lists roughly 380,000 distinct CDR3 sequences, more than 11% seen once, with approximately 11% in the top ten. In the case of this clonotype: Its antigen remains unidentified.

Patients were aged 18 to 65, had disease duration under 2 months, and had newly diagnosed hyperthyroidism. Any patient presenting with uncontrolled infection, other autoimmune disease, pregnancy or lactation was left out. CDR1 and CDR2 (germline): SGHNT, YENEEA. The CDR3 sequence is 16 residues long. V dropped 5 bases and J dropped 1; count of bases not matched to a gene: 8. Sequenced: blood. The chain combines TRBV11-3 with TRBJ2-3; 8 nucleotides align to TRBD2. The clonotype originates from a woman in her fifties or sixties with Graves' hyperthyroidism. CDR3 nucleotide sequence: TGTGCCAGCAGCCCGGGGGGGGTGCGCCGCACAGATACGCAGTATTTT. This encodes CASSPGGVRRTDTQYF. Full variable domain (missing parts from reference TRBV11-3 and TRBJ2-3): EAGVVQSPRYKIIEKKQPVAFWCNPISGHNTLYWYLQNLGQGPELLIRYENEEAVDDSQLPKDRFSAERLKGVDSTLKIQPAELGDSAVYLCASSPGGVRRTDTQYFGPGTRLTVL.